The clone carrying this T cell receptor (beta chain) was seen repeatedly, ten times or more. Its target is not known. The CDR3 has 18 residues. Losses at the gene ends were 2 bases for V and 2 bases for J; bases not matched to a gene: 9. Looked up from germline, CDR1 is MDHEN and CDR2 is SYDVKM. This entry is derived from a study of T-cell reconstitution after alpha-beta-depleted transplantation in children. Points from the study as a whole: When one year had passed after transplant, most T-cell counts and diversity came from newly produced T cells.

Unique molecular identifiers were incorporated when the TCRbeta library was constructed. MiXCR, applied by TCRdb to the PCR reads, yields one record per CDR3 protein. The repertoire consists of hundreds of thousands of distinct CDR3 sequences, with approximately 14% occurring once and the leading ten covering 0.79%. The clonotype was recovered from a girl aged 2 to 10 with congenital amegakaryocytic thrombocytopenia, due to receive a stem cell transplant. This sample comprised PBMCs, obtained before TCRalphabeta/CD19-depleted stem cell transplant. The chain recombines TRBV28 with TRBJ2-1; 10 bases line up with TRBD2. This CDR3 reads CASSLSGLAVDPYNEQFF. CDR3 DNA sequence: TGTGCCAGCAGTTTAAGCGGACTAGCGGTAGACCCCTACAATGAGCAGTTCTTC.